This T cell receptor (beta chain) derives from a study of post-analysis software for immune sequencing data. Study-wide results and caveats: Roughly 5 TRBV segments (TRBV5-6, TRBV5-1 and TRBV20-1 among them) occurred more frequently in patients than in controls.

Deletions cut 3 bases from V and 4 bases from J, with 11 bases between. This CDR3 is 14 amino acids long. Prepared TCR beta cDNA libraries contained unique molecular identifiers. TCRdb re-analysed the PCR reads in MiXCR, keeping a single row per CDR3 protein. The table shows roughly 730,000 distinct CDR3 sequences, with roughly 27% occurring only once. Points on this clonotype: Its antigen remains unidentified.

This TCR was sampled from a girl under 18 with multiple sclerosis. The rearrangement uses TRBV12-3 or TRBV12-4 and TRBJ2-3; D possibly corresponds to TRBD2 (5 bases). Sequencing was performed on blood. CDR3 region: CASSFTGLADTQYF. In DNA, the CDR3 is TGTGCCAGCAGTTTCACGGGGTTGGCAGATACGCAGTATTTT.